A single sample is the source of the 13 T cell receptor beta chains below, sequenced in a study of B cell selection in AIRE deficiency. CD4+CD127+ cells were sorted as the conventional CD4 T cells. Profiled with immunoSEQ multiplex PCR; TCRdb holds only in-frame clones, not every one. The repertoire holds some 23,000 clones, with roughly 97% as singletons. Sample: conventional CD4+ T cells sorted from PBMCs. Receptors originate from a human donor with AIRE deficiency.

The rearrangement uses TRBV19 and TRBJ1-3; D perhaps matches TRBD1 (6 bases). CDR3 size: 16 residues. The germline V gene has CDR1 LNHDA and CDR2 SQIVND (reference sequence). V lost 6 bases, J lost 0 bases, and 15 bases lay in between. The CDR3 DNA is TGTGCCAGTAGGTCAGACAGGACTCTCTCTGGAAACACCATATATTTT. Residues: CASRSDRTLSGNTIYF. The variable domain in full, with the rest retrieved from reference TRBV19 and TRBJ1-3, is DGGITQSPKYLFRKEGQNVTLSCEQNLNHDAMYWYRQDPGQGLRLIYYSQIVNDFQKGDIAEGYSVSREKKESFPLTVTSAQKNPTAFYLCASRSDRTLSGNTIYFGEGSWLTVV.

V and J are TRBV5-6 and TRBJ1-4; D unclear. Trimming left V 0 bases short and J 6 bases short, with 6 bases between. The CDR3 sequence is 13 residues long. The germline gives CDR1 SGHDT, CDR2 YYEEEE. CDR3 residues: CASSLVRDEKLFF. CDR3 DNA sequence: TGTGCCAGCAGCTTGGTCCGGGATGAAAAACTGTTTTTT.

The rearrangement joins TRBV6-5 to TRBJ1-5, with 9 bases lining up with TRBD1. Trimming removed 4 bases from V and 7 bases from J; junction bases left unmatched: 8. This CDR3 spans 15 amino acids. Germline V lookup: CDR1 MNHEY, CDR2 SVGAGI. The CDR3 DNA reads as TGTGCCAGCAGTTCCCCACCGACAGGGGGACAGCCCCAGCATTTT. Its protein is CASSSPPTGGQPQHF.

The chain links TRBV14 to TRBJ1-6; a weak D match, TRBD1 (5 bases). The V gene lost 1 base and the J gene lost 0 bases, with 16 bases spanning the gap. Germline CDR1 reads SGHDN; CDR2 reads FVKESK. This CDR3 contains 19 residues. The CDR3 region has the DNA TGTGCCAGCAGCCAAGGAGTAAGGGGCCATAGCTCCTATAATTCACCCCTCCACTTT. It yields the protein CASSQGVRGHSSYNSPLHF.

The CDR3 nucleotides are TGTGCCAGCAGCTTATTTGTGCAGGAGACCCAGTACTTC. It specifies CASSLFVQETQYF. The chain is built from TRBV7-3 and TRBJ2-5; D gene uncertain. Looked up from germline, CDR1 is SGHTA and CDR2 is FQGTGA. The CDR3 contains 13 residues. With 2 bases removed from V and 5 bases from J, the gap between germline ends came to 9 bases. Variable domain in full (rest from reference TRBV7-3 and TRBJ2-5): GAGVSQTPSNKVTEKGKYVELRCDPISGHTALYWYRQSLGQGPEFLIYFQGTGAADDSGLPNDRFFAVRPEGSVSTLKIQRTERGDSAVYLCASSLFVQETQYFGPGTRLLVL.

V and J are TRBV4-3 and TRBJ2-5; possible D gene TRBD1, 6 bases. Trimming stripped 4 bases from V and 4 bases from J, with 13 bases between. The germline CDR1 and CDR2 sequences are LGHNA and YSLEER. The CDR3 is 14 amino acids. The chain's CDR3 is CASSPRAGVETQYF. The CDR3 DNA reads TGCGCCAGCAGCCCCCGCGCAGGGGTAGAGACCCAGTACTTC.

V gene TRBV7-9 combines with J gene TRBJ1-2; D perhaps matches TRBD1 (6 bases). The CDR3 sequence is 15 residues long. V lost 1 base and J lost 0, with 9 bases in between. Germline-derived CDR1 and CDR2 are SEHNR and FQNEAQ (reference sequence). The CDR3 loop is CASSLGQGPNYGYTF. In DNA, the CDR3 is TGTGCCAGCAGCTTAGGGCAGGGGCCTAACTATGGCTACACCTTC. Full variable domain (rest looked up from reference TRBV7-9 and TRBJ1-2): DTGVSQNPRHKITKRGQNVTFRCDPISEHNRLYWYRQTLGQGPEFLTYFQNEAQLEKSRLLSDRFSAERPKGSFSTLEIQRTEQGDSAMYLCASSLGQGPNYGYTFGSGTRLTVV.

J is TRBJ1-5 and V is TRBV11-2; maybe TRBD1 (6 bases). The CDR3 is made up of 14 amino acids. Trimming removed 5 bases at V and 6 bases at J, with 14 bases between. Germline V gene lookup returns CDR1 SGHAT and CDR2 FQNNGV. CDR3 residues: CASSPTGHGQPQHF. The CDR3 DNA reads as TGTGCCAGCAGCCCGACAGGCCATGGTCAGCCCCAGCATTTT.

For the CDR3, the DNA is TGTGCCAGCAGCCGGGGACAGGGTAATGACGAGCAGTACTTC. Its protein product is CASSRGQGNDEQYF. This chain joins TRBV13 and TRBJ2-7, with 9 bases identical to TRBD1. Germline lookup yields CDR1 PRHDT and CDR2 FYEKMQ (reference sequence). V gave up 5 bases and J gave up 5 bases; unmatched junction bases: 7. This CDR3 spans 14 amino acids.

This rearrangement joins TRBV11-3 to TRBJ2-7, with D possibly being TRBD2 (6 bases). CDR1 SGHNT and CDR2 YENEEA come from the germline V gene. The CDR3 extends over 16 amino acids. Trimming took off 0 bases at V and 0 bases at J, with 12 bases between the two ends. DNA for the CDR3: TGTGCCAGCAGCTTAGATTGGGGGGTTAGCTCCTACGAGCAGTACTTC. Amino acids: CASSLDWGVSSYEQYF.

The chain has TRBV11-2 and TRBJ1-1; 7 nucleotides match TRBD1. CDR1 and CDR2 (germline): SGHAT, FQNNGV. V gave up 0 bases and J gave up 11 bases; unmatched junction bases: 9. The CDR3 totals 14 residues. The chain's CDR3 is CASSLDRRGTVAFF. As DNA, the CDR3 is TGTGCCAGCAGCTTAGACCGGAGGGGGACAGTGGCTTTCTTT.

The chain carries TRBV7-3 and TRBJ2-2; D is uncertain. This CDR3 spans 16 amino acids. Germline loops: CDR1 SGHTA, CDR2 FQGTGA. V was pared by 1 base and J by 0 bases, with 9 bases between. Written as DNA, the CDR3 is TGTGCCAGCAGCTTAAGGAGTGACGCGAACACCGGGGAGCTGTTTTTT. It codes for CASSLRSDANTGELFF.

The rearrangement joins TRBV7-3 to TRBJ2-2; 7 positions match TRBD2. V trimming: 2 bases; J trimming: 1 base; junction bases outside the gene matches: 1. The CDR3 extends over 15 amino acids. Germline CDR1 SGHTA, CDR2 FQGTGA. For the CDR3, the DNA is TGTGCCAGCAGCTTACAGCGGGAGAACACCGGGGAGCTGTTTTTT. Its translation is CASSLQRENTGELFF.